The next 26 T cell receptor beta chains were all read from a single sample in a study of T-cell reconstitution after alpha-beta-depleted transplantation in children. Unique molecular identifiers featured in how the TCRbeta library was prepared. TCRdb re-derived calls from the PCR reads in MiXCR, one entry per CDR3 protein. The top ten hold about 10% of the sample, which has 300,000 or so distinct CDR3 sequences, around 25% seen once. The sequences come from PBMCs, mostly from graft donor cells, collected 180 days after TCRalphabeta/CD19-depleted stem cell transplant. The receptors here all came from a male patient younger than 18 who had a stem cell transplant for acute lymphoblastic leukemia, so the T cells may come from the graft donor.

This clonotype turned up a few times. This chain joins TRBV5-1 and TRBJ2-7, with a tentative D call TRBD2 (5 bases). Deletions cut 0 bases from V and 1 base from J, with 14 bases between. The germline gives CDR1 SGHRS, CDR2 YFSETQ. The CDR3 loop spans 16 amino acids. CDR3 nucleotide sequence: TGCGCCAGCAGCTTGGCTAGAGGGATATCTTCCTACGAGCAGTACTTC. Encoded protein: CASSLARGISSYEQYF.

This clonotype showed up just a few times. The chain recombines TRBV5-1 with TRBJ2-1; the match to TRBD2 covers 11 bases. V was clipped by 0 bases and J by 4 bases; unmatched bases: 6. The CDR3 covers 17 residues. The germline V gene encodes CDR1 SGHRS and CDR2 YFSETQ. CDR3 sequence: CASSLEGLAAYYNEQFF. The CDR3 DNA reads as TGCGCCAGCAGCTTGGAGGGACTAGCGGCATATTACAATGAGCAGTTCTTC.

The chain employs TRBV6-2 or TRBV6-3 and TRBJ1-1; 9 nucleotides match TRBD1. The junction had 8 bases not matched to a gene; V was cut back by 8 bases and J by 4 bases. Germline CDR1 MNHEY, CDR2 SVGEGT. The CDR3 covers 14 residues. CDR3 in amino acids: CASRDREGSTEAFF. In DNA form, the CDR3 reads TGTGCCAGCCGGGACAGGGAAGGGAGCACTGAAGCTTTCTTT.

This clonotype was counted between two and nine times. The chain links TRBV5-1 to TRBJ2-1; TRBD1 is a possible D gene (5 bases). The germline V gene encodes CDR1 SGHRS and CDR2 YFSETQ. Trimming removed 3 bases from V and 12 bases from J, with 13 bases in between. This CDR3 region has 12 residues. DNA for the CDR3: TGCGCCAGCAGCTACTCGGACATGTGGCAGTTCTTC. Amino acids: CASSYSDMWQFF.

CDR3: CASSLARQGRYGYTF. The CDR3 nucleotides read TGCGCCAGCAGCTTGGCGAGACAGGGACGCTATGGCTACACCTTC. The chain recombines TRBV5-1 with TRBJ1-2, with 7 bases aligning to TRBD1. The trim removed 0 bases at V and 4 bases at J, leaving 6 bases unmatched. The CDR3 runs to 15 residues. Germline V gene sequence: CDR1 SGHRS, CDR2 YFSETQ.

The chain couples TRBV19 to TRBJ2-7; D may be TRBD2 (7 bases). V was pared by 5 bases and J by 0 bases, with 14 bases between. Germline values: CDR1 LNHDA, CDR2 SQIVND (reference sequence). The CDR3 is 15 amino acids. The CDR3 bases are TGTGCCAGTAGTCCCGGGGGAGGGGGCTCCTACGAGCAGTACTTC. Residues: CASSPGGGGSYEQYF.

The chain has TRBV7-6 and TRBJ2-7; D is ambiguous. This CDR3 comprises 17 residues. Trimming shortened V by 5 bases and J by 0 bases, and 20 bases separated the two germline ends. Germline V CDR1 and CDR2: SGHVS, FNYEAQ. DNA for the CDR3: TGTGCCAGCAGCCTTATTAGCCCTAGGAAGAGCTCCTACGAGCAGTACTTC. Translated, it gives CASSLISPRKSSYEQYF. Using reference TRBV7-6 and TRBJ2-7 for the parts outside the CDR3, the full variable domain is GAGVSQSPRYKVTKRGQDVALRCDPISGHVSLYWYRQALGQGPEFLTYFNYEAQQDKSGLPNDRFSAERPEGSISTLTIQRTEQRDSAMYRCASSLISPRKSSYEQYFGPGTRLTVT.

The chain couples TRBV5-1 to TRBJ1-4; D is unclear. V was clipped by 0 bases and J by 0 bases, with 6 bases between them. The CDR3 covers 15 residues. Germline assignment: CDR1 SGHRS and CDR2 YFSETQ. CDR3 region: CASSLVGATNEKLFF. In nucleotides, the CDR3 is TGCGCCAGCAGCTTGGTGGGAGCAACTAATGAAAAACTGTTTTTT.

The chain carries TRBV6-5 and TRBJ1-2, with a weak D call TRBD1 (5 bases). The ends were cut back, 4 bases at V and 4 bases at J, with 13 bases in the middle. The germline gives CDR1 MNHEY, CDR2 SVGAGI. CDR3 length: 14 amino acids. CDR3 amino acids: CASSSQGDLYGYTF. CDR3 nucleotides: TGTGCCAGCAGTTCCCAGGGAGACCTCTATGGCTACACCTTC.

This clonotype was picked up a small number of times. The gene calls are TRBV24-1 and TRBJ2-1; 12 nucleotides align to TRBD2. The CDR3 consists of 15 residues. V shed 7 bases and J 5 bases; nucleotides not matched to a gene: 5. Germline-derived CDR1 and CDR2 are KGHDR and SFDVKD. The CDR3 DNA reads as TGTGCCACCAGAGGACTAGCGGGAATTGACAATGAGCAGTTCTTC. It specifies CATRGLAGIDNEQFF.

This clonotype was seen only a few times. The chain is built from TRBV5-1 and TRBJ1-2; TRBD1 matches at 11 bases. This CDR3 has 16 amino acids. The trim removed 4 bases at V and 0 bases at J, leaving 5 bases unmatched. Germline CDR1 SGHRS, CDR2 YFSETQ. The chain's CDR3 is CASSLDRGLTNYGYTF. The CDR3 coding sequence is TGCGCCAGCAGCCTGGACAGGGGGCTTACTAACTATGGCTACACCTTC.

This clonotype was counted only a few times. The chain links TRBV4-3 to TRBJ1-4; TRBD1 agrees at 9 bases. Germline CDR1 is LGHNA and CDR2 is YSLEER. V lost 4 bases, J lost 6 bases, and 15 bases stayed unmatched. The CDR3 runs 18 residues. CDR3 sequence reads: CASSLYTGQGLSDEKLFF. The CDR3 bases are TGCGCCAGCAGCCTATACACGGGACAGGGTCTTTCGGATGAAAAACTGTTTTTT.

This clonotype was seen a few times. The genes are TRBV5-1 and TRBJ2-1, with 12 bases aligning to TRBD2. Trimming cost V 0 bases and J 4 bases; bases outside gene matches: 5. Germline V lookup: CDR1 SGHRS, CDR2 YFSETQ. This CDR3 spans 17 amino acids. The CDR3 sequence is CASSLALGLAGYNEQFF. In DNA, the CDR3 is TGCGCCAGCAGCTTGGCCCTCGGACTAGCGGGGTACAATGAGCAGTTCTTC.

The chain joins TRBV7-8 to TRBJ2-2; weak D call: TRBD2 (6 bases). Germline CDR1 is SGHVS and CDR2 is FQNEAQ. The CDR3 contains 15 residues. V was pared by 4 bases and J by 4 bases, with 13 bases between. The CDR3 DNA sequence: TGTGCCAGCAGCTCCTACCCTAGCGCCACCGGGGAGCTGTTTTTT. Its protein is CASSSYPSATGELFF.

CDR3 nucleotide sequence: TGCAGCGTCAAAGGCGTTTTCGGTTACGAGCAGTACTTC. Encoded protein: CSVKGVFGYEQYF. The V gene is TRBV29-1, the J gene TRBJ2-7, with D hard to call. The CDR3 loop spans 13 amino acids. V was shortened by 6 bases and J by 4 bases, with 16 bases between the two germline ends. Germline V gives CDR1 SQVTM, CDR2 ANQGSEA.

V is TRBV7-3 and J is TRBJ2-3, with a possible D match to TRBD2 (6 bases). Germline CDR1 reads SGHTA; CDR2 reads FQGTGA. This CDR3 has 15 residues. Trimming cost V 3 bases and J 5 bases, with 15 bases left between them. The DNA of the CDR3 is TGTGCCAGCAGCTTCGCGGGACCCCCGGGAGATACGCAGTATTTT. This sequence encodes CASSFAGPPGDTQYF.

This sequence joins TRBV7-2 and TRBJ2-5; 9 bases fit TRBD2. Per germline, CDR1 SGHTA and CDR2 FQGNSA. The junction had 4 bases not matched to a gene; V was cut back by 1 base and J by 4 bases. CDR3 length: 15 residues. The CDR3 loop reads CASSLVAGEGETQYF. CDR3 nucleotide sequence: TGTGCCAGCAGCTTAGTAGCGGGAGAGGGAGAGACCCAGTACTTC.

The chain employs TRBV7-3 and TRBJ2-1; 12 bases align to TRBD2. CDR3 length equals 15 residues. The germline V gene has CDR1 SGHTA and CDR2 FQGTGA. V was pared by 5 bases and J by 8 bases, with 7 bases of the junction left unmatched. CDR3 nucleotide sequence: TGTGCCAGCAGCCTCGGACTAGCGGGATCCCATGAGCAGTTCTTC. Its protein is CASSLGLAGSHEQFF.

This clonotype occurred a few times. The chain carries TRBV12-3 or TRBV12-4 and TRBJ1-2; no reliable D call. V was trimmed by 11 bases and J by 4 bases, leaving 20 bases between them. The CDR3 spans 14 residues. CDR3: CASRALGSAYGYTF. CDR3 nucleotides: TGTGCCTCGCGAGCCCTAGGCAGTGCCTATGGCTACACCTTC.

The sample holds a few counts of this clonotype. The chain uses TRBV24-1 and TRBJ2-7, with a possible D match to TRBD1 (6 bases). The CDR3 is made up of 13 amino acids. The ends were cut back, 5 bases at V and 0 bases at J, with 7 bases in the middle. The germline CDR1 and CDR2 sequences are KGHDR and SFDVKD. The CDR3 protein is CATSVGASYEQYF. As DNA, the CDR3 is TGTGCCACCAGTGTGGGGGCCTCCTACGAGCAGTACTTC.

J is TRBJ2-3 and V is TRBV29-1, with 8 nucleotides matching TRBD2. With 7 bases clipped from V and 2 bases from J, the junction kept 5 bases outside the gene matches. CDR3 length: 13 amino acids. From germline, CDR1 is SQVTM and CDR2 ANQGSEA. Written as DNA, the CDR3 is TGCAGCGCTAGACTAGCGAACACAGATACGCAGTATTTT. Its protein product is CSARLANTDTQYF.

This chain links TRBV2 with TRBJ2-1, with 9 bases lining up with TRBD2. There are 13 residues in the CDR3. V trimming: 8 bases; J trimming: 10 bases; junction bases outside the gene matches: 9. Germline assignment: CDR1 SNHLY and CDR2 FYNNEI. CDR3 amino acids: CASHGTSPQEQFF. The DNA of the CDR3 is TGTGCCAGCCACGGGACTAGCCCCCAAGAGCAGTTCTTC.

The V and J genes are TRBV7-2 and TRBJ2-7, with D possibly matching TRBD1 (6 bases). Trimming took 1 base from V and 3 from J, leaving 13 bases between them. CDR1 and CDR2 from the germline V gene are SGHTA and FQGNSA. This CDR3 has 15 amino acids. The CDR3 sequence: CASSLGSGAIYEQYF. The CDR3, as DNA: TGTGCCAGCAGCTTAGGGTCAGGGGCTATCTACGAGCAGTACTTC. Combining the CDR3 with reference TRBV7-2 and TRBJ2-7 gives the whole variable domain GAGVSQSPSNKVTEKGKDVELRCDPISGHTALYWYRQSLGQGLEFLIYFQGNSAPDKSGLPSDRFSAERTGGSVSTLTIQRTQQEDSAVYLCASSLGSGAIYEQYFGPGTRLTVT.

V gene TRBV11-2 combines with J gene TRBJ1-1; the match to TRBD1 covers 8 bases. Unmatched junction bases numbered 8, after V lost 5 bases and J lost 0 bases. Germline assignment: CDR1 SGHAT and CDR2 FQNNGV. The CDR3 consists of 16 residues. CDR3 sequence reads: CASSHRTGIMNTEAFF. The CDR3 DNA reads TGTGCCAGCAGCCATCGGACAGGGATAATGAACACTGAAGCTTTCTTT.

This clonotype has just a few counts. CDR3 sequence: CAISEPPTSESSYEQYF. CDR3 coding DNA: TGTGCCATCAGTGAACCCCCCACTAGCGAGAGCTCCTACGAGCAGTACTTC. The chain combines TRBV10-3 with TRBJ2-7; TRBD2 matches 7 bases. The CDR3 loop spans 17 amino acids. J was trimmed by 0 bases and V by 3 bases; bases with no gene match: 11. Germline V gene sequence: CDR1 ENHRY, CDR2 SYGVKD.

The chain uses TRBV20-1 and TRBJ1-2, with a tentative D call TRBD1 (5 bases). Germline CDR1 reads DFQATT; CDR2 reads SNEGSKA (reference sequence). V dropped 2 bases and J dropped 6 bases, with 19 bases sitting between them. The CDR3 totals 15 residues. CDR3 sequence (DNA): TGCAGTGCTAGAACCGGGGGATTGGGATCTAATGGCTACACCTTC. This sequence encodes CSARTGGLGSNGYTF.